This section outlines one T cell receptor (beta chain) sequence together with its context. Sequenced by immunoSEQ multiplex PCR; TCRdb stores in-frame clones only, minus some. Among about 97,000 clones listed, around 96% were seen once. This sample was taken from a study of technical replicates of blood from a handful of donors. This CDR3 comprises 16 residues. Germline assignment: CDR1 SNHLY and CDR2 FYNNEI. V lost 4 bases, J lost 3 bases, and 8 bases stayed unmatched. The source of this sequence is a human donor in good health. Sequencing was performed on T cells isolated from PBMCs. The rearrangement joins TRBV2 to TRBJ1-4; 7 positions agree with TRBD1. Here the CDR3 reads CASSVGQSVSNEKLFF. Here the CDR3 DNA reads TGTGCCAGCAGTGTGGGACAGTCGGTATCTAATGAAAAACTGTTTTTT. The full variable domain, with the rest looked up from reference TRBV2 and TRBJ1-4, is EPEVTQTPSHQVTQMGQEVILRCVPISNHLYFYWYRQILGQKVEFLVSFYNNEISEKSEIFDDQFSVERPDGSNFTLKIRSTKLEDSAMYFCASSVGQSVSNEKLFFGSGTQLSVL.